These T cell receptor beta chains were read from a single sample in a study of cytomegalovirus exposure and HLA in healthy donors. Sequencing used immunoSEQ multiplex PCR; TCRdb keeps in-frame clones, though not all of them. The table lists 100,000 to 150,000 clones, 75% to 90% of them singletons, with 8.8% in the top ten. Sequencing was carried out using PBMCs. All receptors come from a female donor in good health and CMV-seropositive. CDR3s include the opening cysteine and the closing phenylalanine or tryptophan. Fields, in order: J gene, V gene, D gene, clone size, CDR3 DNA, CDR3 protein. D genes are given only for firm matches. Clone sizes are given selectively: once, few, many, or a class where the clone is expanded.

J gene: TRBJ1-1; V gene: TRBV19; D gene: .; clone size: .; CDR3 DNA: TGTGCCAGTAGTATAGACAGGGAGAACACTGAAGCTTTCTTT; CDR3 protein: CASSIDRENTEAFF
J gene: TRBJ2-5; V gene: TRBV15; D gene: TRBD2; clone size: .; CDR3 DNA: TGTGCCACCAGCAGAGATCCGGCGGGGGGGATGCAAGAGACCCAGTACTTC; CDR3 protein: CATSRDPAGGMQETQYF
J gene: TRBJ1-4; V gene: TRBV7-3; D gene: TRBD1; clone size: .; CDR3 DNA: TGTGCCAGCAGCCAGGGGGGTGGGGATGAAAAACTGTTTTTT; CDR3 protein: CASSQGGGDEKLFF
J gene: TRBJ2-7; V gene: TRBV5-1; D gene: TRBD1; clone size: .; CDR3 DNA: TGCGCCAGCAGCTTCTGGACAGGAGGAGGCGAGCAGTACTTC; CDR3 protein: CASSFWTGGGEQYF
J gene: TRBJ1-3; V gene: TRBV6-1; D gene: .; clone size: .; CDR3 DNA: TGTGCCAGCAGTGAACTTCAGGGGGGAAACACCATATATTTT; CDR3 protein: CASSELQGGNTIYF
J gene: TRBJ2-3; V gene: TRBV5-6; D gene: TRBD2; clone size: .; CDR3 DNA: TGTGCCAGCAGTGGAGCGGGGGGCGGGTCAGATACGCAGTATTTT; CDR3 protein: CASSGAGGGSDTQYF
J gene: TRBJ2-3; V gene: TRBV10-3; D gene: TRBD1; clone size: .; CDR3 DNA: TGTGCCACCCACACAGGGGTTACCACAGATACGCAGTATTTT; CDR3 protein: CATHTGVTTDTQYF
J gene: TRBJ2-5; V gene: TRBV4-3; D gene: .; clone size: .; CDR3 DNA: TGCGCCAGCAGCCAAGATCCAGGGGGGAGAGAGACCCAGTACTTC; CDR3 protein: CASSQDPGGRETQYF
J gene: TRBJ2-3; V gene: TRBV2; D gene: TRBD2; clone size: few; CDR3 DNA: TGTGCCAGCAGTGGGACTAGCGGCACAGATACGCAGTATTTT; CDR3 protein: CASSGTSGTDTQYF
J gene: TRBJ2-5; V gene: TRBV7-8; D gene: TRBD1; clone size: .; CDR3 DNA: TGTGCCAGCAGCTTCCAGGGGGCCGGGGAGACCCAGTACTTC; CDR3 protein: CASSFQGAGETQYF
J gene: TRBJ2-1; V gene: TRBV5-4; D gene: .; clone size: .; CDR3 DNA: TGTGCCAGCAGCTTTTACCAGGGAGGCTACAATGAGCAGTTCTTC; CDR3 protein: CASSFYQGGYNEQFF
J gene: TRBJ2-2; V gene: TRBV9; D gene: .; clone size: .; CDR3 DNA: TGTGCCAGCAGCGTGTCAGGTTACACCGGGGAGCTGTTTTTT; CDR3 protein: CASSVSGYTGELFF
J gene: TRBJ1-2; V gene: TRBV15; D gene: .; clone size: .; CDR3 DNA: TGTGCCACCAGCACCGGGAACCGGAACGGCTACACCTTC; CDR3 protein: CATSTGNRNGYTF
J gene: TRBJ1-5; V gene: TRBV11-2; D gene: TRBD1; clone size: .; CDR3 DNA: TGTGCCAGCAGCCTCGACAGGGGCAATCAGCCCCAGCATTTT; CDR3 protein: CASSLDRGNQPQHF
J gene: TRBJ2-3; V gene: TRBV11-2; D gene: TRBD1; clone size: .; CDR3 DNA: TGTGCCAGCAGCGTAGCAGGGGGCAGTTGGGATACGCAGTATTTT; CDR3 protein: CASSVAGGSWDTQYF
J gene: TRBJ1-2; V gene: TRBV4-2; D gene: TRBD1; clone size: .; CDR3 DNA: TGTGCCAGCAGCCAATCCGGGACAGGGGCTGGCTACACCTTC; CDR3 protein: CASSQSGTGAGYTF
J gene: TRBJ1-6; V gene: TRBV5-4; D gene: .; clone size: few; CDR3 DNA: TGTGCCAGCAGCTTGGACAGGGAAGATTCACCCCTCCACTTT; CDR3 protein: CASSLDREDSPLHF
J gene: TRBJ2-1; V gene: TRBV4-2; D gene: TRBD1; clone size: once; CDR3 DNA: TGTGCCAGCAGCCAAGCAGGGGGACCCTACAATGAGCAGTTCTTC; CDR3 protein: CASSQAGGPYNEQFF
J gene: TRBJ2-7; V gene: TRBV18; D gene: TRBD1; clone size: .; CDR3 DNA: TGTGCCAGCTCACCCGGACAGGAGACCTACGAGCAGTACTTC; CDR3 protein: CASSPGQETYEQYF
J gene: TRBJ1-2; V gene: TRBV14; D gene: TRBD1; clone size: .; CDR3 DNA: TGTGCCAGCAGCCCGGACAGGGGGCAGGAGGGCTATGGCTACACCTTC; CDR3 protein: CASSPDRGQEGYGYTF
J gene: TRBJ2-5; V gene: TRBV6-5; D gene: .; clone size: few; CDR3 DNA: TGTGCCAGCAGTTTCGCCCTCGCAGTCAAGAAAGAGACCCAGTACTTC; CDR3 protein: CASSFALAVKKETQYF
J gene: TRBJ1-3; V gene: TRBV7-2; D gene: .; clone size: few; CDR3 DNA: TGTGCCAGCAGCTCCACTCGCAGGGCTGGAAACACCATATATTTT; CDR3 protein: CASSSTRRAGNTIYF
J gene: TRBJ1-5; V gene: TRBV30; D gene: TRBD1; clone size: .; CDR3 DNA: TGTGCCTGTCAACAGGGGCATCATAGCAATCAGCCCCAGCATTTT; CDR3 protein: CACQQGHHSNQPQHF
J gene: TRBJ1-2; V gene: TRBV4-3; D gene: TRBD1; clone size: .; CDR3 DNA: TGCGCCAGCAGCCAAGGGGGAATGGGACAGCACTATGGCTACACCTTC; CDR3 protein: CASSQGGMGQHYGYTF
J gene: TRBJ1-2; V gene: TRBV11-2; D gene: .; clone size: .; CDR3 DNA: TGTGCCAGCAGCTCACTTAACTATGGCTACACCTTC; CDR3 protein: CASSSLNYGYTF
J gene: TRBJ2-5; V gene: TRBV29-1; D gene: TRBD2; clone size: once; CDR3 DNA: TGCAGTGGCAGGGCTAGCGGGGGCCGGGTGGAGACCCAGTACTTC; CDR3 protein: CSGRASGGRVETQYF
J gene: TRBJ2-7; V gene: TRBV7-9; D gene: .; clone size: .; CDR3 DNA: TGTGCCAGCAGCGAACCCCCCCGGGACACTAATCCCTACGAGCAGTACTTC; CDR3 protein: CASSEPPRDTNPYEQYF
J gene: TRBJ2-1; V gene: TRBV2; D gene: .; clone size: .; CDR3 DNA: TGTGCCAGCAGTGGCGACACATACAATGAGCAGTTCTTC; CDR3 protein: CASSGDTYNEQFF
J gene: TRBJ2-7; V gene: TRBV5-4; D gene: TRBD2; clone size: .; CDR3 DNA: TGTGCCAGCAGCTTTAGCGGGGGTTACGAGCAGTACTTC; CDR3 protein: CASSFSGGYEQYF
J gene: TRBJ2-7; V gene: TRBV6-5; D gene: .; clone size: .; CDR3 DNA: TGTGCCAGCAGTTACCCCGTCGGGGGTTTCCGCTACGAGCAGTACTTC; CDR3 protein: CASSYPVGGFRYEQYF
J gene: TRBJ2-5; V gene: TRBV7-9; D gene: .; clone size: .; CDR3 DNA: TGTGCCAGCAGCCAACAGGGGAGGCAGACCCAGTACTTC; CDR3 protein: CASSQQGRQTQYF
J gene: TRBJ2-4; V gene: TRBV5-8; D gene: .; clone size: .; CDR3 DNA: TGTGCCAGCACCATTGTGGTGGGCGCGGGAAACATTCAGTACTTC; CDR3 protein: CASTIVVGAGNIQYF
J gene: TRBJ2-1; V gene: TRBV7-3; D gene: .; clone size: .; CDR3 DNA: TGTGCCAGCAGCTTAGACGGGACCTACAATGAGCAGTTCTTC; CDR3 protein: CASSLDGTYNEQFF
J gene: TRBJ1-2; V gene: TRBV27; D gene: TRBD1; clone size: .; CDR3 DNA: TGTGCCAGCAGTCCCCGGGACAGGGCCTTCACCTTC; CDR3 protein: CASSPRDRAFTF
J gene: TRBJ2-7; V gene: TRBV7-9; D gene: TRBD2; clone size: .; CDR3 DNA: TGTGCCAGCAGCGCCACTAGCGCCAGGGCCTACGAGCAGTACTTC; CDR3 protein: CASSATSARAYEQYF
J gene: TRBJ1-1; V gene: TRBV19; D gene: .; clone size: .; CDR3 DNA: TGTGCCAGTACTTATCGGTTGTCTACTGAAGCTTTCTTT; CDR3 protein: CASTYRLSTEAFF
J gene: TRBJ2-5; V gene: TRBV5-4; D gene: TRBD2; clone size: .; CDR3 DNA: TGTGCCAGCAGCGCGCGCCGGGACTACCAACGTGAGACCCAGTACTTC; CDR3 protein: CASSARRDYQRETQYF
J gene: TRBJ2-3; V gene: TRBV19; D gene: TRBD2; clone size: .; CDR3 DNA: TGTGCCAGTAGTGCTAGCGGGGGATCAGATACGCAGTATTTT; CDR3 protein: CASSASGGSDTQYF
J gene: TRBJ2-1; V gene: TRBV6-1; D gene: TRBD2; clone size: once; CDR3 DNA: TGTGCCAGCAGCGAGTTGACGGGGGGGCCAAATGAGCAGTTCTTC; CDR3 protein: CASSELTGGPNEQFF
J gene: TRBJ2-1; V gene: TRBV7-9; D gene: .; clone size: .; CDR3 DNA: TGTGCCAGCAGCTTAGTAAGACAGCGCCTCTACAATGAGCAGTTCTTC; CDR3 protein: CASSLVRQRLYNEQFF
J gene: TRBJ2-5; V gene: TRBV5-4; D gene: .; clone size: .; CDR3 DNA: TGTGCCAGCAGCTTGAAGAGACGGGAAGAGACCCAGTACTTC; CDR3 protein: CASSLKRREETQYF
J gene: TRBJ2-1; V gene: TRBV4-3; D gene: TRBD1; clone size: once; CDR3 DNA: TGCGCCAGCAGCCAAGATAGGACAGGTCGAATGGATGAGCAGTTCTTC; CDR3 protein: CASSQDRTGRMDEQFF
J gene: TRBJ1-2; V gene: TRBV10-3; D gene: .; clone size: .; CDR3 DNA: TGTGCCATCAGTGAGTCCCCGGGGTCATATGGCTACACCTTC; CDR3 protein: CAISESPGSYGYTF